This TCR beta chain stems from a study of CD8 T cells in ankylosing spondylitis. To note about this clonotype: Antigen specificity is unknown.

As the method for making TCR beta libraries, quantitative 5'-RACE with molecular barcodes was used. One entry per CDR3 protein, called by TCRdb with MiXCR from the 5' RACE reads. This sample has roughly 220,000 distinct CDR3 sequences; more than 9% occur once, and the top ten carry under 25%. General observations from the study: There were earlier reports of some motif variants in reactive arthritis synovial fluid and blood.

Material: blood, either unsorted or a sorted T cell fraction (not recorded which). The source of this sequence is a male donor with ankylosing spondylitis or in good health (not recorded which).

The CDR3 DNA is TGTGCCAGCAGCAATCGCTGGACAGGGGGCAGATACACTGAAGCTTTCTTT. Amino acids: CASSNRWTGGRYTEAFF. The V gene is TRBV5-8, the J gene TRBJ1-1; 11 bases match TRBD1. From germline, CDR1 is SGHTS and CDR2 YDEGEE. The ends lost 4 bases at V and 3 bases at J; junction bases unmatched: 11. The CDR3 consists of 17 residues.